One and the same sample provided the 27 T cell receptor beta chains below, sequenced in a study of cytomegalovirus exposure and HLA in healthy donors. PCR amplification relied on 60 Vbeta primers (plus 13 Jbeta primers). Libraries were prepared by immunoSEQ multiplex PCR; TCRdb keeps only in-frame clonotypes and omits some of them. The sample comprises some 70,000 clones, about 73% of which are singletons, and roughly 9.7% rests with the top ten. The sample was PBMCs. The source of these receptors is a young woman in good health and CMV-seronegative.

With regard to this clone: This specimen includes other DNA sequences encoding the same CDR3. The chain uses TRBV30 and TRBJ2-7; 10 bases match TRBD2. V lost 3 bases, J lost 1 base, and 12 bases stayed unmatched. The CDR3 length is 17 residues. Germline CDR1 GTSNPN, CDR2 SVGIG (reference sequence). The CDR3 spells CAWRGLAGATLSYEQYF. The CDR3 bases are TGTGCCTGGAGGGGTCTAGCGGGGGCGACCCTATCCTACGAGCAGTACTTC.

Only a few counts were recorded for this clone. The V and J genes are TRBV7-3 and TRBJ1-2; 9 positions agree with TRBD1. The ends lost 5 bases at V and 5 bases at J; junction bases unmatched: 6. In germline, CDR1 is SGHTA, CDR2 FQGTGA. The CDR3 loop spans 14 amino acids. The CDR3 protein is CASSLGTGSYGYTF. In nucleotides, the CDR3 is TGTGCCAGCAGCCTTGGGACAGGGAGTTATGGCTACACCTTC. The variable domain in full, completed from reference TRBV7-3 and TRBJ1-2, reads GAGVSQTPSNKVTEKGKYVELRCDPISGHTALYWYRQSLGQGPEFLIYFQGTGAADDSGLPNDRFFAVRPEGSVSTLKIQRTERGDSAVYLCASSLGTGSYGYTFGSGTRLTVV.

The table lists this clone with a few counts. V gene TRBV2 combines with J gene TRBJ2-3, with TRBD2 matching over 16 bases. Unmatched junction bases numbered 10, after V lost 4 bases and J lost 3 bases. The CDR3 is 19 amino acids. Germline values: CDR1 SNHLY, CDR2 FYNNEI. The CDR3 nucleotides read TGTGCCAGCAGTGCGGGACTAGCGGGGGGGCCTCTAGCGACAGATACGCAGTATTTT. Protein sequence: CASSAGLAGGPLATDTQYF. Complete variable domain (other parts from reference TRBV2 and TRBJ2-3): EPEVTQTPSHQVTQMGQEVILRCVPISNHLYFYWYRQILGQKVEFLVSFYNNEISEKSEIFDDQFSVERPDGSNFTLKIRSTKLEDSAMYFCASSAGLAGGPLATDTQYFGPGTRLTVL.

The J gene is TRBJ2-7, the V gene TRBV27; D may be TRBD1 (6 bases). CDR1 is MNHEY, CDR2 SMNVEV, per germline (reference sequence). With 2 bases removed from V and 3 bases from J, the gap between germline ends came to 8 bases. This CDR3 has 13 residues. The CDR3 protein is CASSLEQGYEQYF. For the CDR3, the DNA is TGTGCCAGCAGTTTAGAACAGGGCTACGAGCAGTACTTC.

V gene TRBV7-3 combines with J gene TRBJ2-1, with 8 bases aligning to TRBD2. This CDR3 spans 17 amino acids. In germline, CDR1 is SGHTA, CDR2 FQGTGA. With 5 bases clipped from V and 0 bases from J, the junction kept 9 bases outside the gene matches. The CDR3 sequence: CASSQAIAGSSYNEQFF. CDR3 sequence (DNA): TGTGCCAGCAGCCAGGCGATAGCGGGGAGCTCCTACAATGAGCAGTTCTTC.

The V call is TRBV2, the J call TRBJ2-2; weak D call: TRBD1 (5 bases). Germline CDR1 reads SNHLY; CDR2 reads FYNNEI. The CDR3 has 14 amino acids. V was trimmed by 7 bases and J by 3 bases, leaving 12 bases between them. CDR3 nucleotides: TGTGCCAGCAAGAAGGGGCCCGACACCGGGGAGCTGTTTTTT. Protein sequence: CASKKGPDTGELFF. The whole variable domain, filled in from reference TRBV2 and TRBJ2-2, reads EPEVTQTPSHQVTQMGQEVILRCVPISNHLYFYWYRQILGQKVEFLVSFYNNEISEKSEIFDDQFSVERPDGSNFTLKIRSTKLEDSAMYFCASKKGPDTGELFFGEGSRLTVL.

This clone was detected a few times. V gene TRBV5-6 combines with J gene TRBJ2-1; 11 bases line up with TRBD2. V gave up 3 bases and J gave up 5 bases; unmatched junction bases: 4. This CDR3 is built from 15 residues. Per the germline V gene, CDR1 is SGHDT and CDR2 is YYEEEE. The CDR3 reads CASSSGTSGHNEQFF. The CDR3 DNA reads TGTGCCAGCAGCTCCGGGACTAGCGGACACAATGAGCAGTTCTTC.

This chain links TRBV4-3 with TRBJ2-7; 8 bases are a match to TRBD1. From germline, CDR1 is LGHNA and CDR2 YSLEER. This CDR3 comprises 15 residues. Unmatched junction bases numbered 6, after V lost 3 bases and J lost 2 bases. The CDR3 DNA reads TGCGCCAGCAGCCACGACAGGGGCTTCACCTACGAGCAGTACTTC. This codes for CASSHDRGFTYEQYF.

J is TRBJ1-1 and V is TRBV19; 8 positions match TRBD1. Looked up from germline, CDR1 is LNHDA and CDR2 is SQIVND (reference sequence). Trimming at V came to 4 bases and at J to 11 bases, leaving 12 bases not matched to a gene. The CDR3 is 14 residues long. CDR3: CASSTRRTGIWAFF. The CDR3 nucleotides are TGTGCCAGTAGTACCCGCCGGACAGGGATTTGGGCTTTCTTT. Based on the CDR3 plus reference TRBV19 and TRBJ1-1, the full variable domain is DGGITQSPKYLFRKEGQNVTLSCEQNLNHDAMYWYRQDPGQGLRLIYYSQIVNDFQKGDIAEGYSVSREKKESFPLTVTSAQKNPTAFYLCASSTRRTGIWAFFGQGTRLTVV.

The chain carries TRBV2 and TRBJ2-7; 7 nucleotides match TRBD2. V was pared by 7 bases and J by 4 bases, with 13 bases of the junction left unmatched. The germline CDR1 and CDR2 sequences are SNHLY and FYNNEI. This CDR3 has 15 residues. In nucleotides, the CDR3 is TGTGCCAGCACGCGGGAGTATCTAGCCCTTTACGAGCAGTACTTC. This encodes CASTREYLALYEQYF.

J is TRBJ2-7 and V is TRBV30, with 7 bases aligning to TRBD1. The CDR3 totals 15 residues. The V gene end was trimmed by 5 bases and the J gene end by 2 bases; junction bases not matched to a gene: 12. CDR1 and CDR2 (germline): GTSNPN, SVGIG (reference sequence). CDR3 in DNA: TGTGCCTGGGACGACGTCGGGACAGCTACCTACGAGCAGTACTTC. Amino acid sequence: CAWDDVGTATYEQYF.

This rearrangement joins TRBV14 to TRBJ2-3, with TRBD2 identical over 7 bases. The V gene end was trimmed by 3 bases and the J gene end by 2 bases; junction bases not matched to a gene: 5. The CDR3 contains 15 residues. From germline, CDR1 is SGHDN and CDR2 FVKESK. CDR3 protein: CASSQSGLVTDTQYF. CDR3 nucleotides: TGTGCCAGCAGCCAGTCCGGACTAGTCACAGATACGCAGTATTTT.

The CDR3, as DNA: TGTGCCAGCAGTTACTCGCGGGGACAGGGAGGCAACGAGCAGTACTTC. Its translation is CASSYSRGQGGNEQYF. This chain links TRBV6-6 with TRBJ2-7; 9 positions agree with TRBD1. The CDR3 runs to 16 residues. Germline V gene data show CDR1 as MNHNY and CDR2 as SVGAGI (reference sequence). V was clipped by 0 bases and J by 5 bases; unmatched bases: 8.

The sample holds a few counts of this clone. The chain recombines TRBV7-9 with TRBJ1-4, with D tentatively TRBD1 (6 bases). V was cut by 5 bases and J by 3 bases, with 13 bases left in between. This CDR3 comprises 15 residues. Looked up from germline, CDR1 is SEHNR and CDR2 is FQNEAQ (reference sequence). For the CDR3, the DNA is TGTGCCAGCAGCGAAGGGACATTTGCTAATGAAAAACTGTTTTTT. Residues: CASSEGTFANEKLFF.

This chain connects TRBV28 to TRBJ2-7; TRBD1 matches at 8 bases. CDR1 is MDHEN, CDR2 SYDVKM, per germline. CDR3 length equals 15 residues. V was clipped by 6 bases and J by 3 bases; unmatched bases: 10. The DNA of the CDR3 is TGTGCCAGCAGGTCCCCAGGGGGCAGGAACTACGAGCAGTACTTC. Its protein is CASRSPGGRNYEQYF.

J is TRBJ2-7 and V is TRBV9, with a weak D call TRBD1 (5 bases). Trimming shortened V by 4 bases and J by 2 bases, and 16 bases separated the two germline ends. CDR3 length: 15 amino acids. Germline CDR1 reads SGDLS; CDR2 reads YYNGEE. CDR3 amino acids: CASSPQGALAYEQYF. Here the CDR3 DNA reads TGTGCCAGCAGCCCCCAAGGGGCTTTAGCCTACGAGCAGTACTTC.

The chain recombines TRBV2 with TRBJ1-1, with 7 bases matching TRBD1. The CDR3 length is 15 residues. Germline V gene data show CDR1 as SNHLY and CDR2 as FYNNEI. V lost 3 bases to trimming and J lost 2 bases; unmatched junction nucleotides: 6. The chain's CDR3 is CASSDWGQINTEAFF. CDR3 sequence (DNA): TGTGCCAGCAGTGATTGGGGACAGATAAACACTGAAGCTTTCTTT.

The chain carries TRBV6-5 and TRBJ1-2; TRBD1 aligns across 8 bases. This CDR3 contains 14 residues. Germline trimming cut 5 bases from V and 5 bases from J; bases unmatched to any gene: 7. CDR1 is MNHEY and CDR2 is SVGAGI in the germline V gene. CDR3 bases: TGTGCCAGCAGTGAGGACAGGGCTCCTTATGGCTACACCTTC. As protein: CASSEDRAPYGYTF.

This clone was detected once. In DNA, the CDR3 is TGCGCCAGCAGCTTGGATCTAGCCGGGGACAATGAGCAGTTCTTC. It codes for CASSLDLAGDNEQFF. The chain couples TRBV5-1 to TRBJ2-1; the D gene is possibly TRBD2 (5 bases). The CDR3 runs 15 residues. CDR1 is SGHRS and CDR2 is YFSETQ in the germline V gene. Trimming left V 0 bases short and J 5 bases short, with 12 bases between. The complete variable domain, with remaining parts taken from reference TRBV5-1 and TRBJ2-1, reads KAGVTQTPRYLIKTRGQQVTLSCSPISGHRSVSWYQQTPGQGLQFLFEYFSETQRNKGNFPGRFSGRQFSNSRSEMNVSTLELGDSALYLCASSLDLAGDNEQFFGPGTRLTVL.

The chain couples TRBV30 to TRBJ1-3; D gene uncertain. The CDR3 is made up of 14 amino acids. Trimming removed 5 bases at V and 0 bases at J, with 11 bases between. Germline V gene sequence: CDR1 GTSNPN, CDR2 SVGIG (reference sequence). The CDR3 nucleotides read TGTGCCTGGGGCCTTTTTGGCTCTGGAAACACCATATATTTT. It is translated as CAWGLFGSGNTIYF.

The chain is built from TRBV7-3 and TRBJ2-5, with D possibly being TRBD2 (5 bases). CDR1 and CDR2 (germline): SGHTA, FQGTGA. Trimming removed 5 bases from V and 0 bases from J, with 10 bases in between. This CDR3 contains 14 residues. The CDR3 DNA sequence: TGTGCCAGCAGCCCCTTCGGGGACCAAGAGACCCAGTACTTC. This sequence encodes CASSPFGDQETQYF.

The chain combines TRBV30 with TRBJ1-1, with D perhaps TRBD1 (5 bases). From germline, CDR1 is GTSNPN and CDR2 SVGIG (reference sequence). The CDR3 has 14 amino acids. V lost 2 bases, J lost 4 bases, and 14 bases lay in between. This CDR3 reads CAWSSWRGGTEAFF. In DNA, the CDR3 is TGTGCCTGGAGTTCGTGGCGGGGGGGCACTGAAGCTTTCTTT.

The chain employs TRBV4-2 and TRBJ2-1; TRBD2 matches at 9 bases. There are 16 residues in the CDR3. J was trimmed by 8 bases and V by 0 bases; bases with no gene match: 8. Germline V gives CDR1 LGHNA, CDR2 YNFKEQ. The chain's CDR3 is CASSQDQVAGGYEQFF. The CDR3 bases are TGTGCCAGCAGCCAAGATCAGGTGGCGGGGGGGTATGAGCAGTTCTTC.

The genes are TRBV6-5 and TRBJ1-1; tentatively, D is TRBD1 (6 bases). Germline CDR1 is MNHEY and CDR2 is SVGAGI. Trimming removed 6 bases at V and 5 bases at J, with 13 bases between. The CDR3 runs to 13 residues. CDR3 nucleotide sequence: TGTGCCAGCAGCCGAAACAGGGATACTGAAGCTTTCTTT. Translating gives CASSRNRDTEAFF.

This clone was detected only once. V gene TRBV7-9 combines with J gene TRBJ1-1; D is perhaps TRBD1 (5 bases). The CDR3 length is 12 residues. V lost 5 bases to trimming and J lost 6 bases, with 10 bases between them. Germline CDR1 is SEHNR and CDR2 is FQNEAQ (reference sequence). The CDR3 reads CASSRGRPEAFF. The CDR3 nucleotides read TGTGCCAGCAGCAGGGGAAGGCCTGAAGCTTTCTTT.

The V and J genes are TRBV28 and TRBJ2-1, with 8 positions matching TRBD1. The CDR3 extends over 12 amino acids. Germline V gene sequence: CDR1 MDHEN, CDR2 SYDVKM. V was pared by 5 bases and J by 15 bases, with 9 bases of the junction left unmatched. CDR3 in amino acids: CASSITGGRRFF. The CDR3 DNA is TGTGCCAGCAGTATAACAGGGGGACGCAGGTTCTTC.

To note about this clone: The germline gene is not matched at one end of the junction; a read error may be the cause. The chain combines TRBV9 with TRBJ2-7; 8 bases line up with TRBD2. The CDR3 contains 15 residues. Germline V gene data show CDR1 as SGDLS and CDR2 as YYNGEE. CDR3 DNA sequence: TGTGTCAGCAGCGTATATGCGGGGGGTTCCTACGAGCAGTACTTC. It translates to CVSSVYAGGSYEQYF.